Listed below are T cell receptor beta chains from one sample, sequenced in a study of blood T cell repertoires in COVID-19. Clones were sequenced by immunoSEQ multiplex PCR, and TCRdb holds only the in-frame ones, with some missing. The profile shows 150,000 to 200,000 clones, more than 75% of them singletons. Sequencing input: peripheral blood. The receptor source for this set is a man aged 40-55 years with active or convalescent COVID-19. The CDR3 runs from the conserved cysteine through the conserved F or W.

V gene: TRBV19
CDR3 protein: CASSIDAGTGTYNSPLHF

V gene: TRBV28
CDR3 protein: CASRSGGLVPQHF

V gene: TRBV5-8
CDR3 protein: CASSATGHGYTF

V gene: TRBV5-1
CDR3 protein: CATHRGGTGTEAFF

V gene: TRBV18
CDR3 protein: CASSPSEPTEAFF

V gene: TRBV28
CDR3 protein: CASSLVTGDQPQHF

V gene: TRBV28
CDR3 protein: CASSLAGSNTGELFF

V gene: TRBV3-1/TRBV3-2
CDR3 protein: CASSQYRLAGLDEQFF

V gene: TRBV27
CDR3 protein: CASSSTRTGGAYGYTF

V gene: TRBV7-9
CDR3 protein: CASSLWGQQETQYF

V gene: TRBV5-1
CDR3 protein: CATTDRSTDTQYF

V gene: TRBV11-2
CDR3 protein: CASRLTGGPEAFF

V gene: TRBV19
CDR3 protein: CASGGNRGRAYEQYF

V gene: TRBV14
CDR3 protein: CASSQITGRNTEAFF

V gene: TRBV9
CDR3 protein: CASSAEVGASGYTF

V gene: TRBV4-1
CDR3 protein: CASSQGARVVYNEQFF

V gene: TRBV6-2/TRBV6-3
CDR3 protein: CASSSGLASYEQYF

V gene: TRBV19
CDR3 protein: CASTGTSGTGELFF

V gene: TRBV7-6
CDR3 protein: CASSLARPGTGNTEAFF

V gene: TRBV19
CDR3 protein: CASKRDRGNTEAFF

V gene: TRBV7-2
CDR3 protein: CASSPRLGQEETQYF

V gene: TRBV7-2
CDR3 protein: CASSLGGERYF

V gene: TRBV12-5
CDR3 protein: CASGLAQTAFGTEAFF

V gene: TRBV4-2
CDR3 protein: CASSQEGSGGASYEQYF

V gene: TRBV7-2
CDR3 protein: CASGQGLEQPQHF

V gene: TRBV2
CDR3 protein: CASSGATRKYNEQFF

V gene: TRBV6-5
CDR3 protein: CASSSTRIQGASGYTF

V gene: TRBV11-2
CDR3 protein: CASSLGTGVNYGYTF

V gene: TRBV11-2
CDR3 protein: CASSPGVSYEQYF

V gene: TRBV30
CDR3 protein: CAWSTYGQLYQETQYF

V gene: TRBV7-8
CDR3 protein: CASSYSKGQANTGELFF

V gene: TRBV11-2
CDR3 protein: CASSSHVTGVGDTAFF